Below, 30 T cell receptor beta chains from the same sample are listed, as sequenced in a study of T-cell reconstitution after alpha-beta-depleted transplantation in children. Unique molecular identifiers were used in preparing the TCRbeta library. TCRdb re-derived calls from the PCR reads in MiXCR, one entry per CDR3 protein. The sample lists fewer than 550,000 distinct CDR3 sequences, under 12% occurring once. The starting material was PBMCs, obtained before TCRalphabeta/CD19-depleted stem cell transplant. Source of these receptors: a child aged 2 to 10 with inherited bone marrow failure, due to receive a stem cell transplant.

This clonotype appeared many times. The rearrangement uses TRBV6-1 and TRBJ1-2; D unresolved. The CDR3 runs 13 residues. V shed 3 bases and J shed 8 bases, with 13 bases lying between them. Germline V gives CDR1 MNHNS, CDR2 SASEGT. The CDR3 nucleotides read TGTGCCAGCAGTGACGGCCGACCTTGGGGCTACACCTTC. This sequence encodes CASSDGRPWGYTF.

This clonotype was recorded a few times. The chain is built from TRBV2 and TRBJ2-4; maybe TRBD1 (6 bases). Germline V CDR1 and CDR2: SNHLY, FYNNEI. The CDR3 runs to 18 residues. The V and J ends lost 5 bases and 0 bases respectively, with 20 bases between them. CDR3 in DNA: TGTGCCAGCAGTCTCATGACAGGTAGTCGTTCAGCCAAAAACATTCAGTACTTC. Residues: CASSLMTGSRSAKNIQYF.

In the case of this clonotype: This may be a read error, as it is one base from a much larger clone. The chain couples TRBV11-2 to TRBJ2-1, with TRBD2 matching 9 bases. The CDR3 is 17 residues long. The germline CDR1 and CDR2 sequences are SGHAT and FQNNGV. The CDR3 protein is CASSLGISGSSYHEQFF. CDR3 sequence (DNA): TGTGCCAGCAGCTTAGGGATTAGCGGGAGCTCCTACCATGAGCAGTTCTTC.

In its sample, this clonotype was seen a few times. J is TRBJ2-7 and V is TRBV20-1; 10 bases map to TRBD2. This CDR3 is 19 amino acids long. Trimming removed 6 bases from V and 6 bases from J; junction bases left unmatched: 26. Germline loops: CDR1 DFQATT, CDR2 SNEGSKA (reference sequence). The chain's CDR3 is CSAKGPLGASGSNSGEQYF. CDR3 sequence (DNA): TGCAGTGCAAAAGGTCCCCTGGGGGCTAGCGGGAGTAACTCGGGCGAGCAGTACTTC.

This clonotype was detected only a few times. The V and J genes are TRBV25-1 and TRBJ2-7; no clear D. The CDR3 is made up of 13 amino acids. Germline-derived CDR1 and CDR2 are MGHDK and SYGVNS. Trimming removed 4 bases at V and 3 bases at J, with 10 bases between. DNA for the CDR3: TGTGCCAGCAGTGTCGGAGATTACTACGAGCAGTACTTC. It encodes CASSVGDYYEQYF.

This clonotype occurred many times. The gene calls are TRBV11-2 and TRBJ2-5; 8 nucleotides align to TRBD2. This CDR3 region has 16 residues. The V gene's germline CDR1 is SGHAT and CDR2 FQNNGV. V dropped 1 base and J dropped 1; count of bases not matched to a gene: 5. In DNA, the CDR3 is TGTGCCAGCAGCTTAGGGGTAACTAGCGGCCAAGAGACCCAGTACTTC. Translating it yields CASSLGVTSGQETQYF.

In regard to this clonotype: This clone may be a read error of a much larger clone one base away. This chain links TRBV28 with TRBJ2-5; TRBD2 might be the D (6 bases). CDR1 and CDR2 (germline): MDHEN, SYDVKM. The CDR3 totals 15 residues. The CDR3 coding sequence is TGTGCCAGCACCACTGGGGGGATGTACCAAGTGACCCAGTACTTC. Protein product: CASTTGGMYQVTQYF.

This clonotype was counted at least ten times. CDR3 sequence: CASSQGLLTSGNEQFF. CDR3 in DNA: TGTGCCAGCAGCCAGGGCCTTTTGACTAGCGGGAATGAGCAGTTCTTC. The rearrangement joins TRBV3-1 to TRBJ2-1; 10 bases agree with TRBD2. Trimming removed 3 bases from V and 7 bases from J; junction bases left unmatched: 9. CDR1 is LGHDT and CDR2 is YNNKEL in the germline V gene (reference sequence). The CDR3 runs to 16 residues.

This clonotype has a handful of counts. A much larger clone differs from this one at a single base, so this may be a read error. V gene TRBV28 combines with J gene TRBJ1-2, with no clear D. Germline CDR1 MDHEN, CDR2 SYDVKM. The V gene lost 0 bases and the J gene lost 6 bases, with 5 bases spanning the gap. The CDR3 runs 12 residues. For the CDR3, the DNA is TGTGCCAGCAGTTTATGGGGGAATGGCTACACCTTC. Its protein is CASSLWGNGYTF.

The chain couples TRBV5-1 to TRBJ1-4, with D possibly being TRBD1 (5 bases). The germline gives CDR1 SGHRS, CDR2 YFSETQ. The CDR3 contains 15 residues. V gave up 4 bases and J gave up 4 bases, with 14 bases separating them. The CDR3 loop is CASSPLTVNNEKLFF. The CDR3 coding sequence is TGCGCCAGCAGCCCTTTGACAGTCAATAATGAAAAACTGTTTTTT.

The sample holds a few counts of this clonotype. The chain is built from TRBV12-5 and TRBJ2-5, with 11 bases matching TRBD2. The CDR3 runs to 16 residues. Germline CDR1 is LGHNT and CDR2 is FRNRAP. After removal of 1 base from V and 2 bases from J, the junction contained 3 bases not matched to a gene. The CDR3 reads CASGLGLAGSQETQYF. The CDR3 DNA is TGTGCTAGTGGTTTGGGACTAGCGGGAAGTCAAGAGACCCAGTACTTC.

This clonotype has at least ten counts. The rearrangement joins TRBV5-4 to TRBJ1-2, with TRBD1 matching 7 bases. V gave up 0 bases and J gave up 5 bases; unmatched junction bases: 10. The CDR3 is 16 amino acids. CDR1 and CDR2 (germline): SGHNT, YYREEE (reference sequence). CDR3 in DNA: TGTGCCAGCAGCTTGGGGGACAGAGGGGGATTTTATGGCTACACCTTC. The encoded protein is CASSLGDRGGFYGYTF.

The chain is built from TRBV7-9 and TRBJ1-3, with TRBD1 as a possible D gene (5 bases). Germline V lookup: CDR1 SEHNR, CDR2 FQNEAQ (reference sequence). This CDR3 region has 16 residues. Trimming removed 1 base at V and 0 bases at J, with 10 bases between. CDR3 sequence: CASSLGYRSSGNTIYF. The CDR3 bases are TGTGCCAGCAGCTTAGGATACAGGAGCTCTGGAAACACCATATATTTT.

CDR3 region: CASSMGGVDNEQFF. CDR3 coding DNA: TGTGCCAGTAGTATGGGCGGGGTTGACAATGAGCAGTTCTTC. The V call is TRBV19, the J call TRBJ2-1, with D tentatively TRBD2 (6 bases). CDR1 and CDR2 (germline): LNHDA, SQIVND (reference sequence). CDR3 size: 14 residues. Trimming took 3 bases from V and 5 from J, leaving 11 bases between them.

Many counts were recorded for this clonotype. The chain links TRBV10-2 to TRBJ2-3; D might be TRBD2 (7 bases). CDR1 WSHSY and CDR2 SAAADI come from the germline V gene. CDR3 length equals 14 residues. The V and J ends lost 8 bases and 2 bases respectively, with 14 bases between them. This CDR3 reads CASGGAGDTDTQYF. DNA of the CDR3: TGCGCCAGCGGGGGGGCGGGAGACACAGATACGCAGTATTTT.

This clonotype has a count of ten or more. The chain is built from TRBV3-1 and TRBJ1-3; TRBD1 might be the D (6 bases). The V gene lost 1 base and the J gene lost 4 bases, with 17 bases spanning the gap. The CDR3 spans 17 residues. The germline gives CDR1 LGHDT, CDR2 YNNKEL (reference sequence). The CDR3 sequence is CASSQGGGGNYGNTIYF. The CDR3 DNA reads TGTGCCAGCAGCCAAGGAGGAGGGGGAAACTACGGAAACACCATATATTTT.

The V and J genes are TRBV19 and TRBJ2-1; the match to TRBD2 covers 10 bases. V was clipped by 10 bases and J by 5 bases; unmatched bases: 8. The CDR3 covers 14 residues. The V gene's germline CDR1 is LNHDA and CDR2 SQIVND (reference sequence). In DNA, the CDR3 is TGTGCCACGAAGACTAGCGGGTATCACAATGAGCAGTTCTTC. It is translated as CATKTSGYHNEQFF.

This clonotype was observed a few times. The gene calls are TRBV27 and TRBJ1-1, with D possibly being TRBD1 (6 bases). The germline V gene has CDR1 MNHEY and CDR2 SMNVEV (reference sequence). Between the trimmed V and J ends, which lost 10 bases and 1 base, there was a span of 19 bases. This CDR3 region has 15 residues. The CDR3 here is CATHWGAPENTEAFF. CDR3 sequence (DNA): TGTGCCACCCATTGGGGGGCCCCCGAGAACACTGAAGCTTTCTTT.

Note on this clonotype: A read error is possible here, since a much larger clone lies one base away. V usage is TRBV5-6 and J usage is TRBJ2-3; 7 nucleotides match TRBD1. This CDR3 region has 15 residues. The germline gives CDR1 SGHDT, CDR2 YYEEEE. CDR3 sequence: CASSLGTGETVTQYF. CDR3 nucleotide sequence: TGTGCCAGCAGCTTGGGTACAGGGGAAACAGTTACGCAGTATTTT.

This chain links TRBV4-1 with TRBJ2-1, with 8 bases identical to TRBD2. Per the germline V gene, CDR1 is MGHRA and CDR2 is YSYEKL. This CDR3 is built from 17 residues. The V gene end was trimmed by 1 base and the J gene end by 8 bases; junction bases not matched to a gene: 13. CDR3 DNA sequence: TGCGCCAGCAGCCAAGCCCCCCTATCGGGAGGGGTCGATGAGCAGTTCTTC. Its protein product is CASSQAPLSGGVDEQFF.

Ten or more counts support this clonotype. The CDR3: CASSYTGKGYYEQYF. CDR3 DNA sequence: TGCGCCAGCAGCTACACAGGTAAAGGGTACTACGAGCAGTACTTC. The chain links TRBV4-3 to TRBJ2-7; possible D gene TRBD1, 5 bases. V was trimmed by 5 bases and J by 3 bases, leaving 17 bases between them. The CDR3 sequence is 15 residues long. Germline V gene sequence: CDR1 LGHNA, CDR2 YSLEER.

This rearrangement joins TRBV2 to TRBJ1-4, with no clear D. The CDR3 contains 13 residues. V dropped 4 bases and J dropped 3 bases, with 6 bases sitting between them. Germline V gene data show CDR1 as SNHLY and CDR2 as FYNNEI. The chain's CDR3 is CASSGWSNEKLFF. The CDR3 DNA is TGTGCCAGCAGTGGCTGGTCTAATGAAAAACTGTTTTTT.

This clonotype was seen many times. This chain links TRBV20-1 with TRBJ2-6; D is uncertain. V lost 0 bases and J 3 bases, leaving 9 bases between the germline ends. This CDR3 region has 15 residues. Looked up from germline, CDR1 is DFQATT and CDR2 is SNEGSKA (reference sequence). For the CDR3, the DNA is TGCAGTGCTAGAGATTCGGGTCGTGGGGCCAACGTCCTGACTTTC. As protein: CSARDSGRGANVLTF.

Comments on this clonotype: A much larger clone sits a single nucleotide away, making a read error possible. The rearrangement joins TRBV7-9 to TRBJ2-1, with a possible D match to TRBD1 (5 bases). Germline-derived CDR1 and CDR2 are SEHNR and FQNEAQ (reference sequence). The CDR3 totals 17 residues. The CDR3 region has the DNA TGTGCCAGCAGCTCCACCTACCCAGGGCCCTCCTACAATGAGCAGATCTTC. Its translation is CASSSTYPGPSYNEQIF. Full variable domain (missing parts from reference TRBV7-9 and TRBJ2-1): DTGVSQNPRHKITKRGQNVTFRCDPISEHNRLYWYRQTLGQGPEFLTYFQNEAQLEKSRLLSDRFSAERPKGSFSTLEIQRTEQGDSAMYLCASSSTYPGPSYNEQIFGPGTRLTVL.

This clonotype appeared many times. This sequence joins TRBV5-1 and TRBJ2-1; TRBD2 aligns across 9 bases. Trimming took 0 bases from V and 8 from J; bases not matched to a gene: 9. Germline lookup yields CDR1 SGHRS and CDR2 YFSETQ. The CDR3 extends over 16 amino acids. CDR3 nucleotide sequence: TGCGCCAGCAGCTTGGGGGTAGCGGGAGAAGTGGATGAGCAGTTCTTC. Encoded protein: CASSLGVAGEVDEQFF.

This clonotype was detected many times. The chain links TRBV29-1 to TRBJ2-5, with D tentatively TRBD1 (5 bases). Germline V CDR1 and CDR2: SQVTM, ANQGSEA. CDR3 length equals 12 residues. The V gene lost 7 bases and the J gene lost 5 bases, with 14 bases spanning the gap. CDR3 nucleotides: TGCAGCGCCGAGGCAGGGTTCGAGACCCAGTACTTC. Translating it yields CSAEAGFETQYF.

This clonotype was seen only once. This may come from a read error, since a much larger clone is one base off. In DNA, the CDR3 is TGTGCCAGCAGTACAGAGGGGGCGGGAAGCAATCAGCCCCAGCTTTTT. It is translated as CASSTEGAGSNQPQLF. The gene calls are TRBV6-4 and TRBJ1-5; 7 positions agree with TRBD1. CDR1 and CDR2 (germline): MRHNA, SNTAGT. CDR3 size: 16 residues.

In its sample, this clonotype was seen many times. The chain links TRBV19 to TRBJ1-5; the match to TRBD1 covers 8 bases. J lost 4 bases, V lost 2 bases, and 19 bases had no gene match. CDR3 length: 20 residues. Germline CDR1 LNHDA, CDR2 SQIVND (reference sequence). The CDR3: CASSIRGQVVPGRRNQPQHF. Written as DNA, the CDR3 is TGTGCCAGTAGTATAAGGGGACAGGTTGTGCCGGGCAGAAGAAATCAGCCCCAGCATTTT.

This clonotype was recorded many times. The rearrangement links TRBV28 to TRBJ2-3; D gene uncertain. This CDR3 is built from 16 residues. V lost 2 bases and J lost 0, with 12 bases in between. Germline V lookup: CDR1 MDHEN, CDR2 SYDVKM. CDR3 nucleotides: TGTGCCAGCAGTTTACTCAAAGGAACTAGCACAGATACGCAGTATTTT. Amino acid sequence: CASSLLKGTSTDTQYF.

This clonotype came up many times. The chain uses TRBV9 and TRBJ2-2, with D perhaps matching TRBD1 (5 bases). The V gene lost 0 bases and the J gene lost 5 bases, with 20 bases spanning the gap. The CDR3 is 18 residues long. CDR1 is SGDLS, CDR2 YYNGEE, per germline. CDR3 sequence reads: CASSVGLGAPSRTGELFF. Written as DNA, the CDR3 is TGTGCCAGCAGCGTAGGGCTAGGGGCGCCCAGTCGTACCGGGGAGCTGTTTTTT.